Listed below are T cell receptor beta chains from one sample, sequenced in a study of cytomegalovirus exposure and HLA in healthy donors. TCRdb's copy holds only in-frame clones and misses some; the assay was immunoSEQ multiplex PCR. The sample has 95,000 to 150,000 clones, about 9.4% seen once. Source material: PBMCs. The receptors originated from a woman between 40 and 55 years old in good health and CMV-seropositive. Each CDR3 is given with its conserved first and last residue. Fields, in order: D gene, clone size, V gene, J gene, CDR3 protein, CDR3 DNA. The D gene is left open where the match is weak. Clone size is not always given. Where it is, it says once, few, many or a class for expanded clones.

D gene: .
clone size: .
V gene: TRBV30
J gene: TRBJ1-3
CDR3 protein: CAWSVHFQEAGNTIYF
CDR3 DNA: TGTGCCTGGAGTGTACACTTTCAGGAAGCTGGAAACACCATATATTTT

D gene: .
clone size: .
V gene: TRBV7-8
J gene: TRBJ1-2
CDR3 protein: CASSGWEAFGYTF
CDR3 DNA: TGTGCCAGCAGCGGGTGGGAGGCCTTTGGCTACACCTTC

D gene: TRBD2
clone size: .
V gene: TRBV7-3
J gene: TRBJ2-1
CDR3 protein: CASSLRGLAGDEQFF
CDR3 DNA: TGTGCCAGCAGCCTCCGGGGACTAGCCGGTGATGAGCAGTTCTTC

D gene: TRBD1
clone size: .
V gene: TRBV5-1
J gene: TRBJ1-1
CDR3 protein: CASKQTGTNTEAFF
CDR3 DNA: TGCGCCAGCAAGCAGACAGGGACGAACACTGAAGCTTTCTTT

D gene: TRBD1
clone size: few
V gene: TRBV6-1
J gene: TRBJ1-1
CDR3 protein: CASSQGQYTEAFF
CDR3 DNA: TGTGCCAGCAGTCAGGGACAGTACACTGAAGCTTTCTTT

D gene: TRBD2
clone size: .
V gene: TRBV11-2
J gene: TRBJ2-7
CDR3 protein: CASSTLSGGAFEQYF
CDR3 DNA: TGTGCCAGCAGCACCCTTAGCGGGGGGGCCTTCGAGCAGTACTTC

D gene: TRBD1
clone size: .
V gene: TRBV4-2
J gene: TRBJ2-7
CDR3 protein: CASSRETGARLEQYF
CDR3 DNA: TGTGCCAGCAGCCGAGAGACAGGGGCGCGACTGGAGCAGTACTTC

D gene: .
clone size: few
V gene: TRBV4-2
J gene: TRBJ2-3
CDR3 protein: CASGRVRARGTDTQYF
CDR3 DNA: TGTGCCAGCGGTAGAGTGAGGGCTAGGGGCACAGATACGCAGTATTTT

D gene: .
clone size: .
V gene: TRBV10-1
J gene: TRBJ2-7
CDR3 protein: CASSDEAYEQYF
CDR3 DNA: TGCGCCAGCAGTGATGAAGCCTACGAGCAGTACTTC

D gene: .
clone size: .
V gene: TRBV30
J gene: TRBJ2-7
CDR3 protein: CAWSGAGDPYEQYF
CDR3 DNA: TGTGCCTGGAGTGGGGCAGGGGACCCCTACGAGCAGTACTTC

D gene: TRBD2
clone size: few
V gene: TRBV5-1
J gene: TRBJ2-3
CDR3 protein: CASSLGLASTDTQYF
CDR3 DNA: TGCGCCAGCAGCTTGGGACTAGCCTCCACAGATACGCAGTATTTT

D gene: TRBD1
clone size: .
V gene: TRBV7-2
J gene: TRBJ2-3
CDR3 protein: CASTVTGGTDTQYF
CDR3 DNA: TGTGCCAGCACCGTTACAGGGGGCACAGATACGCAGTATTTT

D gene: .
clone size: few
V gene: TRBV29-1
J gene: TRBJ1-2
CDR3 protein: CSVDPGPGYGYTF
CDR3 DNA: TGCAGCGTTGATCCAGGGCCAGGCTATGGCTACACCTTC

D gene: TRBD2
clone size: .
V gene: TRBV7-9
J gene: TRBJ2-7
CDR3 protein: CASSLAGGPLSYEQYF
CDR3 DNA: TGTGCCAGCAGTCTAGCGGGGGGTCCTCTCTCCTACGAGCAGTACTTC

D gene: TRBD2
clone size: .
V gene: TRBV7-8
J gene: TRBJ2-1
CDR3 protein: CASSPRIAGGRNEQFF
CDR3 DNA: TGTGCCAGCAGCCCCCGGATAGCGGGGGGGCGCAATGAGCAGTTCTTC

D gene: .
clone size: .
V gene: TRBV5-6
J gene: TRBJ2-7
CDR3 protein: CASSFGGYEQYF
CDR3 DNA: TGTGCCAGCAGCTTTGGAGGATACGAGCAGTACTTC

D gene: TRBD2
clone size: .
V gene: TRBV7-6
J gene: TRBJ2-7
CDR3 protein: CASSLSRGGREQYF
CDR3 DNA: TGTGCCAGCAGCCTGTCCCGGGGGGGCCGCGAGCAGTACTTC

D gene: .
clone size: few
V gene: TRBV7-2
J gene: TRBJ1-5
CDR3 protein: CASSPRQRDQPQHF
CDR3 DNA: TGTGCCAGCAGCCCCAGACAGCGCGATCAGCCCCAGCATTTT

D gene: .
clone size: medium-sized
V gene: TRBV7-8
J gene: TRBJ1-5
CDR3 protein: CASSLGGGYGNQPQHF
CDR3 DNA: TGTGCCAGCAGCTTAGGGGGGGGTTATGGCAATCAGCCCCAGCATTTT

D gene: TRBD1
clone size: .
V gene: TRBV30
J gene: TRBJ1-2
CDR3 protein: CASTGGRGYTF
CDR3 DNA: TGTGCCTCTACAGGGGGACGGGGCTACACCTTC

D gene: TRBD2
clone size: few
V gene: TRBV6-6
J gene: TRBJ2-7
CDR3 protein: CASRGELAGGAYEQYF
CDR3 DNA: TGTGCCAGCAGAGGGGAACTAGCGGGGGGAGCCTACGAGCAGTACTTC

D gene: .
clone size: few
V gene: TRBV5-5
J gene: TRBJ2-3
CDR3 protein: CASSLATGTDTQYF
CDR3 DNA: TGTGCCAGCAGCTTGGCCACGGGCACAGATACGCAGTATTTT

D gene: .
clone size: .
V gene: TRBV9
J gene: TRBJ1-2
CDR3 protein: CASSVGGLGYGYTF
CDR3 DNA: TGTGCCAGCAGCGTCGGGGGTTTGGGCTATGGCTACACCTTC

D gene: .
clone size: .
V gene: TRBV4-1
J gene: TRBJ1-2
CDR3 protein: CASSQRPQGIGGYTF
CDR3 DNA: TGCGCCAGCAGCCAAAGGCCACAGGGTATCGGGGGCTACACCTTC

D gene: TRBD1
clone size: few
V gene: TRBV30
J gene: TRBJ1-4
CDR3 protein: CAWSRDREGKLFF
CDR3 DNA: TGTGCCTGGAGTCGGGACAGGGAAGGTAAACTGTTTTTT

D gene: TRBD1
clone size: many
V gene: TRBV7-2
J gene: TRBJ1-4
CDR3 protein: CASSATGTGFEKLFF
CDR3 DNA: TGTGCCAGCAGCGCAACCGGGACAGGGTTTGAAAAACTGTTTTTT

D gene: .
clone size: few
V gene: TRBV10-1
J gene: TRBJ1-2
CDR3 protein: CASSKDSHYGYTF
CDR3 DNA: TGCGCCAGCAGTAAGGACAGTCACTATGGCTACACCTTC

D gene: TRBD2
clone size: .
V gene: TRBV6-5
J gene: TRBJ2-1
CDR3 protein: CASSYGTRGLNEQFF
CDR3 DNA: TGTGCCAGCAGTTACGGGACTAGGGGATTAAATGAGCAGTTCTTC

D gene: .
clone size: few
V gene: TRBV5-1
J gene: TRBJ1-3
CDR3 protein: CASSLASQLGNTIYF
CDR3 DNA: TGCGCCAGCAGCTTGGCTAGCCAGTTGGGAAACACCATATATTTT

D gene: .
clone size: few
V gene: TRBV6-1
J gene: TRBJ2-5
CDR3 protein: CASSPRGGETQYF
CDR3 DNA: TGTGCCAGCAGCCCTCGAGGGGGTGAGACCCAGTACTTC

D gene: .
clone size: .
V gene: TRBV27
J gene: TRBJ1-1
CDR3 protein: CASSLGGSEAFF
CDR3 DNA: TGTGCCAGCAGTTTAGGGGGGAGTGAAGCTTTCTTT

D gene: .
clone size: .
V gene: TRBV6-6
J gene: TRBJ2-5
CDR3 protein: CASSGGRLETQYF
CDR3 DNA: TGTGCCAGCAGCGGGGGGCGCTTAGAGACCCAGTACTTC

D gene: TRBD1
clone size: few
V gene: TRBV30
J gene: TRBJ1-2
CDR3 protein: CAWSIQGNYGYTF
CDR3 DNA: TGTGCCTGGAGTATACAGGGGAACTATGGCTACACCTTC

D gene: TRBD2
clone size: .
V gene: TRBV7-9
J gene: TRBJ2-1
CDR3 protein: CASSLNSGGIEEQFF
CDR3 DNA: TGTGCCAGCAGCTTAAATAGCGGGGGAATAGAGGAGCAGTTCTTC

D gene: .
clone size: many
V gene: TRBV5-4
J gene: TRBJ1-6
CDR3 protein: CASSLDVTVTSPLHF
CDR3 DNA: TGTGCCAGCAGCTTGGATGTGACAGTTACCTCACCCCTCCACTTT

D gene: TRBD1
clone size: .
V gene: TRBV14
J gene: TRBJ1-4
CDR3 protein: CASSPTGDRQKLFF
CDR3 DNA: TGTGCCAGCAGCCCCACAGGGGACCGGCAAAAACTGTTTTTT

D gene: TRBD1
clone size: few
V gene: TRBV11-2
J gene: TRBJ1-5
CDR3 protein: CASSLSGTGNQPQHF
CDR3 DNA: TGTGCCAGCAGCTTAAGTGGGACAGGGAATCAGCCCCAGCATTTT

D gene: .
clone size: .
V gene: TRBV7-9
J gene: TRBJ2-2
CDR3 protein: CASSHPSGAGELFF
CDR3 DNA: TGTGCCAGCAGCCACCCTAGTGGAGCCGGGGAGCTGTTTTTT

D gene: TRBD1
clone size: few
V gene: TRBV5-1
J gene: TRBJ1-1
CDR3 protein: CASSLSTGGTEAFF
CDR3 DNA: TGCGCCAGCAGCTTGTCGACAGGGGGCACTGAAGCTTTCTTT

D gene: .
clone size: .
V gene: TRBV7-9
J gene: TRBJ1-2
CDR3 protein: CASSLGTQANYGYTF
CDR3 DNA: TGTGCCAGCAGCTTGGGGACACAAGCTAACTATGGCTACACCTTC

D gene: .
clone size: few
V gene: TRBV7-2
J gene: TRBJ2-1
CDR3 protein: CASSYVGGNEQFF
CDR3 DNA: TGTGCCAGCAGCTATGTGGGGGGTAATGAGCAGTTCTTC

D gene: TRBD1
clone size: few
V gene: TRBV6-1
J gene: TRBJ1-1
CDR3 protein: CASSRQGLNTEAFF
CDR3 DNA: TGTGCCAGCAGTCGACAGGGCTTGAACACTGAAGCTTTCTTT

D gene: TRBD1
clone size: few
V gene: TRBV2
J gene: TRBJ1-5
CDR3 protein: CASTGQGKVGNQPQHF
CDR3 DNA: TGTGCCAGCACCGGACAGGGGAAGGTTGGGAATCAGCCCCAGCATTTT

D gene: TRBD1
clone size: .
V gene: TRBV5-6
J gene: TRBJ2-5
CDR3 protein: CASSSDRGQETQYF
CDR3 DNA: TGTGCCAGCAGCTCCGACAGGGGGCAAGAGACCCAGTACTTC

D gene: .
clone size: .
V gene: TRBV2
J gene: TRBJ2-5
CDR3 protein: CASSGGRPSYF
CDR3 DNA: TGTGCCAGCAGTGGAGGGAGACCCTCTTACTTC

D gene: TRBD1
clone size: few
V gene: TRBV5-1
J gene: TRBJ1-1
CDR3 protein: CASSLAGQGETEAFF
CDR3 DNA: TGCGCCAGCAGCTTGGCCGGACAGGGGGAAACTGAAGCTTTCTTT

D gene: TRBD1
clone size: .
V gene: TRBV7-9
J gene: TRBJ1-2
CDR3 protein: CASTPGTGVGMGYTF
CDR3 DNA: TGTGCCAGCACCCCGGGGACAGGGGTCGGCATGGGCTACACCTTC

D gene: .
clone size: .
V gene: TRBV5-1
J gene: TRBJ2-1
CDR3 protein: CASMDNSGDEQFF
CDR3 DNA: TGCGCCAGCATGGACAATTCGGGCGATGAGCAGTTCTTC

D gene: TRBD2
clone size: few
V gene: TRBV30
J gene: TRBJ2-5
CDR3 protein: CAWSSSGGGSTQYF
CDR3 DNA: TGTGCCTGGAGTTCAAGCGGGGGGGGTTCGACCCAGTACTTC

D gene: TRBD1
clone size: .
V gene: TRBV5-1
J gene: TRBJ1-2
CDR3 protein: CASSLRGQGAYGYTF
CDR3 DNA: TGCGCCAGCAGCTTGAGAGGGCAGGGGGCATATGGCTACACCTTC